Shown below are 6 T cell receptor beta chains from a single sample sequenced in a study of T cells after posttransplantation cyclophosphamide. A marrow graft followed busulfan-fludarabine conditioning, with cyclophosphamide on days +3 and +4. Only in-frame clones appear in the TCRdb table, and some are missing; sequencing was by immunoSEQ multiplex PCR. The sample holds about 9,100 clones, and no clone turns up only once. The sequenced sample was PBMCs, obtained approximately 380 days after allogeneic stem cell transplant with posttransplant cyclophosphamide. The receptors originated from a male patient aged 45-59 years who received an allogeneic stem cell transplant from a related donor and was CMV-positive. These T cells may partly come from the graft donor.

This clone was recorded at least ten times. J is TRBJ2-3 and V is TRBV5-1, with 14 bases that match TRBD2. J lost 4 bases, V lost 4 bases, and 5 bases had no gene match. From germline, CDR1 is SGHRS and CDR2 YFSETQ. The CDR3 covers 16 residues. CDR3 DNA sequence: TGCGCCAGCAGCGCCGGACTAGCGGGGGGCCCAGATACGCAGTATTTT. It yields the protein CASSAGLAGGPDTQYF.

This clone was observed a handful of times. The chain couples TRBV9 to TRBJ2-6; possible D gene TRBD1, 6 bases. This CDR3 has 21 residues. Germline lookup yields CDR1 SGDLS and CDR2 YYNGEE. Trimming removed 0 bases from V and 1 base from J, with 23 bases in between. DNA of the CDR3: TGTGCCAGCAGCGTAGGACAGGCCCGAAGGAGTAAGCAGTCTGGGGCCAACGTCCTGACTTTC. It encodes CASSVGQARRSKQSGANVLTF.

This clone was found many times. This chain connects TRBV27 to TRBJ2-6, with 7 bases that match TRBD1. J lost 0 bases, V lost 7 bases, and 6 bases had no gene match. From germline, CDR1 is MNHEY and CDR2 SMNVEV (reference sequence). CDR3 length equals 16 residues. The CDR3: CASTGDSSSGANVLTF. The CDR3 DNA follows: TGTGCCAGCACTGGGGACAGTTCCTCTGGGGCCAACGTCCTGACTTTC.

By proportion, this clone is medium-sized. This rearrangement joins TRBV7-2 to TRBJ2-7; 8 bases agree with TRBD2. The CDR3 has 15 residues. With 5 bases clipped from V and 0 bases from J, the junction kept 6 bases outside the gene matches. CDR1 is SGHTA, CDR2 FQGNSA, per germline. The CDR3 bases are TGTGCCAGCAGCCAAACGAGCGGGAGCTCCTACGAGCAGTACTTC. Protein: CASSQTSGSSYEQYF.

This clone appeared many times. V and J are TRBV2 and TRBJ2-7; TRBD1 matches at 8 bases. The CDR3 runs 15 residues. The ends lost 3 bases at V and 1 base at J; junction bases unmatched: 5. Germline assignment: CDR1 SNHLY and CDR2 FYNNEI. The CDR3 coding sequence is TGTGCCAGCAGTGATTTGCAGGGGGCGTCCTACGAGCAGTACTTC. It encodes CASSDLQGASYEQYF. The entire variable domain, with the rest obtained from reference TRBV2 and TRBJ2-7, is as follows: EPEVTQTPSHQVTQMGQEVILRCVPISNHLYFYWYRQILGQKVEFLVSFYNNEISEKSEIFDDQFSVERPDGSNFTLKIRSTKLEDSAMYFCASSDLQGASYEQYFGPGTRLTVT.

This clone was found many times. V gene TRBV7-9 combines with J gene TRBJ1-4; D gene ambiguous. Trimming removed 3 bases from V and 8 bases from J, with 4 bases in between. The germline V gene has CDR1 SEHNR and CDR2 FQNEAQ (reference sequence). This CDR3 spans 11 amino acids. In nucleotides, the CDR3 is TGTGCCAGCAGCTTCGTAGAAAAACTGTTTTTT. Amino acids: CASSFVEKLFF.